This T cell receptor (beta chain) comes out of a study of blood T cell repertoires in COVID-19. Background on the study: Sources were T cells, B-cell-depleted T cells, or PBMCs; the material itself was cDNA or gDNA.

Authors' analysis steps: Amplifying reference gene primers gave estimates of nucleated cell counts. The method was immunoSEQ multiplex PCR; TCRdb's version includes in-frame clones alone and lacks a portion of them. V, J and clone size are taken as reported in that table, and D and trimming were inferred from the DNA itself. Of about 150,000 clones in the sample, approximately 82% were seen once. The CDR3 has 14 amino acids. Germline trimming cut 5 bases from V and 8 bases from J; bases unmatched to any gene: 8. Germline loops: CDR1 SEHNR, CDR2 FQNEAQ (reference sequence). The rearrangement uses TRBV7-9 and TRBJ1-4; 7 nucleotides agree with TRBD1. The sequenced material came from peripheral blood. This receptor was obtained from a woman aged 45-60 years in a cohort sampled during active or convalescent COVID-19. The CDR3 reads CASSHTGEGEKLFF. The CDR3 DNA reads as TGTGCCAGCAGCCACACAGGGGAAGGAGAAAAACTGTTTTTT.